This section outlines one T cell receptor (beta chain) sequence together with its context. A far larger clone is one base from this, pointing to a likely read error. The record originates from a study of shared clonotypes between healthy human individuals. Study-wide background: The study drew on a couple of women and a few men aged 18 to 49 as donors.

From germline, CDR1 is SQVTM and CDR2 ANQGSEA. Germline trimming cut 7 bases from V and 2 bases from J; bases unmatched to any gene: 13. The CDR3 has 15 residues. Produced via immunoSEQ multiplex PCR; TCRdb's table is partial and in-frame only. This table holds around 500,000 clones, roughly 80% found once. The TCR sequence derives from a woman aged 35 to 49 in good health. Some clones in this sample may be carry-over from other donors' samples. The gene calls are TRBV29-1 and TRBJ2-7, with 8 bases aligning to TRBD1. The specimen was PBMCs. CDR3 nucleotide sequence: TGCAGCGCGGTAAGGACAGGGAAGAGCCCCTACGAGCAGTACTTC. It translates to CSAVRTGKSPYEQYF.